These T cell receptor beta chains were read from a single sample in a study of CD8+ T cells in alopecia areata. Libraries were prepared by immunoSEQ multiplex PCR; TCRdb keeps only in-frame clonotypes and omits some of them. The data contain 200,000 or so clones, about 40% of them singletons. This specimen was CD4+ T cells sorted from blood, taken at approximately week 36, from a patient treated with tofacitinib. All receptors come from a human donor with alopecia areata. Both conserved end residues are part of each CDR3. The order of the fields is J gene, D gene, V gene, clone size, CDR3 protein, CDR3 DNA. D genes are given only for firm matches. A row's size may be missing; if present it is once, few, many or a size class.

>TRBJ2-1|NA|TRBV13|NA
CASSSSGTLRNEQFF
TGTGCCAGCAGCTCATCCGGGACCCTTCGCAATGAGCAGTTCTTC
>TRBJ2-7|NA|TRBV28|NA
CASSRADNAAPKEYF
TGTGCCAGCAGTCGGGCGGACAACGCAGCCCCTAAGGAGTACTTC
>TRBJ2-2|TRBD1|TRBV9|NA
CASSVFGTGNTGELFF
TGTGCCAGCAGCGTTTTTGGGACAGGGAACACCGGGGAGCTGTTTTTT
>TRBJ2-1|NA|TRBV7-3|few
CASSLTPSFDEQFF
TGTGCCAGCAGCTTAACCCCTAGCTTCGATGAGCAGTTCTTC
>TRBJ1-1|NA|TRBV7-8|NA
CASSPSVGMGNTEAFF
TGTGCCAGCAGCCCGTCTGTGGGGATGGGAAACACTGAAGCTTTCTTT
>TRBJ1-1|NA|TRBV11-1|few
CASSLEGSMNTEAFF
TGTGCCAGCAGCTTAGAGGGGTCCATGAACACTGAAGCTTTCTTT
>TRBJ2-1|TRBD2|TRBV29-1|few
CSGVGLAGSNEQFF
TGCAGCGGCGTTGGACTAGCGGGATCCAATGAGCAGTTCTTC
>TRBJ2-7|TRBD1|TRBV29-1|NA
CSVWGQGASEQYF
TGCAGCGTTTGGGGACAGGGGGCGAGCGAGCAGTACTTC
>TRBJ2-5|NA|TRBV7-2|NA
CASSLVVGDWGQYF
TGTGCCAGCAGCTTAGTTGTGGGGGATTGGGGCCAGTACTTC
>TRBJ2-3|TRBD1|TRBV18|many
CASSPGQVGADTQYF
TGTGCCAGCTCACCGGGACAGGTGGGAGCAGATACGCAGTATTTT
>TRBJ2-1|NA|TRBV20-1|few
CAIGSEQFF
TGCGCTATCGGGAGTGAGCAGTTCTTC
>TRBJ2-7|TRBD1|TRBV30|NA
CAWSGRDRRYEQYF
TGTGCCTGGAGTGGCCGGGACAGAAGGTACGAGCAGTACTTC
>TRBJ2-1|NA|TRBV5-1|NA
CASSLAGKSSYNEQFF
TGCGCCAGCAGCTTGGCGGGGAAGAGCTCCTACAATGAGCAGTTCTTC
>TRBJ2-3|NA|TRBV6-6|NA
CASSTDTQYF
TGTGCCAGCAGCACAGATACGCAGTATTTT
>TRBJ2-2|TRBD1|TRBV4-1|NA
CASSPGQGAGAGELFF
TGCGCCAGCAGCCCGGGACAGGGGGCGGGAGCCGGGGAGCTGTTTTTT
>TRBJ2-2|NA|TRBV6-6|few
CASSLGSNTGELFF
TGTGCCAGCAGTTTGGGCTCCAACACCGGGGAGCTGTTTTTT
>TRBJ2-5|TRBD1|TRBV7-9|NA
CASRQGGQGRETQYF
TGTGCCAGCAGGCAGGGGGGACAGGGGAGAGAGACCCAGTACTTC
>TRBJ2-3|NA|TRBV30|once
CATRDGTDTQYF
TGTGCGACCCGGGACGGCACAGATACGCAGTATTTT
>TRBJ2-7|NA|TRBV15|NA
CATSEDNYEQYF
TGTGCCACCAGCGAGGACAATTACGAGCAGTACTTC
>TRBJ2-3|NA|TRBV14|many
CASSQGGDTQYF
TGTGCCAGCAGCCAAGGCGGCGATACGCAGTATTTT
>TRBJ2-3|NA|TRBV5-1|NA
CASSLDRNADTQYF
TGCGCCAGCAGCTTGGACAGGAACGCAGATACGCAGTATTTT
>TRBJ1-2|NA|TRBV29-1|NA
CSDGTGNYGYTF
TGCAGCGATGGGACTGGAAACTATGGCTACACCTTC
>TRBJ2-6|TRBD2|TRBV2|few
CASSRTSGRTGANVLTF
TGTGCCAGCAGCAGGACTAGCGGGAGGACTGGGGCCAACGTCCTGACTTTC
>TRBJ2-7|TRBD2|TRBV9|NA
CASSVGLADYYEQYF
TGTGCCAGCAGCGTAGGACTAGCGGATTACTACGAGCAGTACTTC
>TRBJ2-5|TRBD1|TRBV6-6|NA
CASSPGDSPQETQYF
TGTGCCAGCAGTCCCGGGGACAGTCCTCAAGAGACCCAGTACTTC
>TRBJ2-3|NA|TRBV7-9|few
CASSLEATSTDTQYF
TGTGCCAGCAGCTTAGAGGCTACCTCCACAGATACGCAGTATTTT
>TRBJ1-2|NA|TRBV7-3|few
CASSFRGHDGYTF
TGTGCCAGCAGCTTCCGGGGACATGATGGCTACACCTTC
>TRBJ2-5|NA|TRBV19|NA
CASSIGGRTQYF
TGTGCCAGTAGTATAGGGGGACGGACCCAGTACTTC
>TRBJ2-4|NA|TRBV2|NA
CASGTLAKNIQYF
TGTGCCAGCGGTACCTTGGCCAAAAACATTCAGTACTTC
>TRBJ2-3|NA|TRBV20-1|NA
CSAPGDTQYF
TGCAGTGCTCCAGGAGATACGCAGTATTTT
>TRBJ2-3|NA|TRBV9|once
CASSVGVGDTQYF
TGTGCCAGCAGCGTAGGCGTGGGGGATACGCAGTATTTT
>TRBJ2-2|TRBD1|TRBV29-1|NA
CSVERGRSNTGELFF
TGCAGCGTTGAAAGGGGGCGTTCGAACACCGGGGAGCTGTTTTTT
>TRBJ2-3|TRBD2|TRBV29-1|NA
CSVVRAGASTQYF
TGCAGCGTTGTGCGAGCGGGAGCGAGTACGCAGTATTTT
>TRBJ2-2|NA|TRBV29-1|few
CSVGRRLNTGELFF
TGCAGCGTTGGAAGGAGGTTGAACACCGGGGAGCTGTTTTTT
>TRBJ2-7|TRBD1|TRBV29-1|NA
CSVTRGTGVYEQYF
TGCAGCGTTACTCGAGGGACAGGGGTTTACGAGCAGTACTTC
>TRBJ1-5|TRBD1|TRBV29-1|NA
CSVAGTVDNQPQHF
TGCAGCGTTGCCGGGACAGTAGACAATCAGCCCCAGCATTTT
>TRBJ1-1|NA|TRBV29-1|NA
CSVIRDGSTEAFF
TGCAGCGTGATCAGGGATGGGAGCACTGAAGCTTTCTTT
>TRBJ2-2|NA|TRBV10-3|NA
CAISGRGNTGELFF
TGTGCCATCAGTGGACGGGGGAACACCGGGGAGCTGTTTTTT